This entry lists 6 T cell receptor beta chains sequenced from one sample in a study of blood T cell repertoires in COVID-19. Assay used: immunoSEQ multiplex PCR; TCRdb lists only in-frame clones, some missing. Seen here are 250,000 to 350,000 clones, approximately 84% observed once, and the top ten hold more than 9%. Sequencing was performed on PBMCs or T cells enriched from blood (not recorded which). The receptors were gathered from a woman between 18 and 29 years old who had recovered from COVID-19.

This chain links TRBV11-3 with TRBJ2-1; D gene ambiguous. Germline assignment: CDR1 SGHNT and CDR2 YENEEA. V lost 4 bases to trimming and J lost 0 bases, with 13 bases between them. CDR3 length equals 16 residues. As DNA, the CDR3 is TGTGCCAGCAGCTCGACTCCTGCAGTCTCCTACAATGAGCAGTTCTTC. As protein: CASSSTPAVSYNEQFF.

The chain uses TRBV24-1 and TRBJ2-1, with D possibly TRBD1 on 6 matching bases. The V and J ends lost 2 bases and 6 bases respectively, with 13 bases between them. This CDR3 is 15 amino acids long. Germline values: CDR1 KGHDR, CDR2 SFDVKD. For the CDR3, the DNA is TGTGCCACCAGTGATTCCCAGGGGACGGGCAATGAGCAGTTCTTC. Residues: CATSDSQGTGNEQFF.

The V call is TRBV12-3 or TRBV12-4, the J call TRBJ1-1; D gene ambiguous. Trimming stripped 2 bases from V and 5 bases from J, with 9 bases between. The CDR3 is 13 amino acids. The DNA of the CDR3 is TGTGCCAGCAGTTTAAATGAGGTTACTGAAGCTTTCTTT. As protein: CASSLNEVTEAFF.

This clone appeared many times. The chain carries TRBV2 and TRBJ1-4; D possibly corresponds to TRBD1 (5 bases). From germline, CDR1 is SNHLY and CDR2 FYNNEI. Trimming took 6 bases from V and 0 from J, leaving 17 bases between them. This CDR3 is built from 17 residues. This chain's CDR3 is CASREMYRRTTNEKLFF. CDR3 sequence (DNA): TGTGCCAGCAGAGAAATGTACAGGAGAACAACTAATGAAAAACTGTTTTTT.

The CDR3 DNA reads as TGTGCCAGTCTAGCGGGAGTGAACACCGGGGAGCTGTTTTTT. Translating gives CASLAGVNTGELFF. The chain is built from TRBV2 and TRBJ2-2, with TRBD2 matching 10 bases. The CDR3 extends over 14 amino acids. With V trimmed by 9 bases and J by 1 base, 2 bases remained unmatched. Germline lookup yields CDR1 SNHLY and CDR2 FYNNEI.

The chain carries TRBV6-5 and TRBJ1-2; 9 bases are a match to TRBD1. The CDR3 totals 15 residues. From germline, CDR1 is MNHEY and CDR2 SVGAGI. Trimming cost V 6 bases and J 8 bases; bases outside gene matches: 13. As DNA, the CDR3 is TGTGCCAGCAGGGAGAGGACAGGGGTGACGAGCGGCTACACCTTC. Protein product: CASRERTGVTSGYTF.